These 2 T cell receptor beta chains share one sample of origin, sequenced in a study of blood T cell repertoires in COVID-19. TCRdb's copy holds only in-frame clones and misses some; the assay was immunoSEQ multiplex PCR. The profile shows 150,000 or so clones, roughly 90% of them singletons. Sequenced input: PBMCs or T cells enriched from blood (not recorded which). The receptors here all came from a woman younger than 45 with acute COVID-19.

This chain uses TRBV3-1 (or the pseudogene TRBV3-2) with TRBJ2-7; 7 nucleotides agree with TRBD2. The junction had 6 bases not matched to a gene; V was cut back by 5 bases and J by 2 bases. This CDR3 is 14 amino acids long. Germline values: CDR1 LGHDT, CDR2 YNNKEL (reference sequence). The CDR3 region has the DNA TGTGCCAGCAGCGGTCAGCGGGGCGCCTACGAGCAGTACTTC. Amino acids: CASSGQRGAYEQYF.

This rearrangement joins TRBV5-6 to TRBJ2-1, with unresolved D. The CDR3 length is 16 residues. CDR1 SGHDT and CDR2 YYEEEE come from the germline V gene. Trimming stripped 3 bases from V and 4 bases from J, with 17 bases between. CDR3 sequence: CASSSFGFGGYNEQFF. The CDR3 nucleotides read TGTGCCAGCAGCTCCTTTGGCTTCGGCGGATACAATGAGCAGTTCTTC. Combining the CDR3 with reference TRBV5-6 and TRBJ2-1 gives the whole variable domain DAGVTQSPTHLIKTRGQQVTLRCSPKSGHDTVSWYQQALGQGPQFIFQYYEEEERQRGNFPDRFSGHQFPNYSSELNVNALLLGDSALYLCASSSFGFGGYNEQFFGPGTRLTVL.